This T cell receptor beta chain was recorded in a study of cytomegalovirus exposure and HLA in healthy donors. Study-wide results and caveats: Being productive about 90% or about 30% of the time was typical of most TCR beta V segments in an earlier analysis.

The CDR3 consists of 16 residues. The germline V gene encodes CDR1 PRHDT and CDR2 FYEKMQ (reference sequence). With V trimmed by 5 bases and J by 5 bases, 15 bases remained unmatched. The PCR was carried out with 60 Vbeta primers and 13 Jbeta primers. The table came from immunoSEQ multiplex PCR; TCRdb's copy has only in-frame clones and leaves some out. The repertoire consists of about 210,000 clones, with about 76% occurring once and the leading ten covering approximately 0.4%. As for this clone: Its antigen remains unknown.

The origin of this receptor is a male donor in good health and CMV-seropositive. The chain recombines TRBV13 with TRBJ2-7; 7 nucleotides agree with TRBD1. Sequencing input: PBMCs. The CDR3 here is CASSPRPTGKIDEQYF. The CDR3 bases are TGTGCCAGCAGCCCCCGCCCGACAGGGAAAATCGACGAGCAGTACTTC. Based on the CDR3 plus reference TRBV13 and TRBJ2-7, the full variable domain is AAGVIQSPRHLIKEKRETATLKCYPIPRHDTVYWYQQGPGQDPQFLISFYEKMQSDKGSIPDRFSAQQFSDYHSELNMSSLELGDSALYFCASSPRPTGKIDEQYFGPGTRLTVT.